This T cell receptor (beta chain) stems from a study of radiotherapy plus CTLA-4 blockade in lung cancer. Broader study findings: With interferon-beta, early dynamics of blood T cell clones were reported to best predict response. Blood TCR clones of tumor origin expanded after radiotherapy plus ipilimumab.

The table lists this clone with a count of one. Its antigen is still unknown. Those with chemo-refractory metastatic non-small-cell lung cancer were treated with focal radiation combined with CTLA-4 blockade using ipilimumab. Repertoires were generated with immunoSEQ multiplex PCR, while TCRdb's copy carries only in-frame clones and drops some. This table holds about 73,000 clones, over 75% found once. Trimming took off 0 bases at V and 4 bases at J, with 4 bases between the two ends. The germline V gene encodes CDR1 SGHNT and CDR2 YYREEE (reference sequence). The CDR3 contains 13 residues. The TCR sequence derives from a human donor with non-small cell lung cancer that progressed on radiotherapy plus ipilimumab. This chain uses TRBV5-4 with TRBJ2-2; D unclear. Sample: peripheral blood, taken from a patient treated with radiotherapy plus ipilimumab. CDR3 coding DNA: TGTGCCAGCAGCTTGGGGGTCACCGGGGAGCTGTTTTTT. Translation: CASSLGVTGELFF.